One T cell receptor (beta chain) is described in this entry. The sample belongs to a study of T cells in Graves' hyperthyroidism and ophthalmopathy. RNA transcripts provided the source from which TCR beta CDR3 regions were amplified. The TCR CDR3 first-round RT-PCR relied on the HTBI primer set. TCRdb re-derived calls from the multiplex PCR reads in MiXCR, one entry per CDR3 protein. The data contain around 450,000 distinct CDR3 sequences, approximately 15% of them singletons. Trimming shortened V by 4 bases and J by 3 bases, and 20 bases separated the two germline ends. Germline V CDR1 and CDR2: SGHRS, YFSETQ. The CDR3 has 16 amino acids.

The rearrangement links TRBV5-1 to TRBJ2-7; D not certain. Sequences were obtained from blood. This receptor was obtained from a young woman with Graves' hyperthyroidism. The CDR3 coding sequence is TGCGCCAGCAGCGCAACACCGTCGAGTTCCTTCTACGAGCAGTACTTC. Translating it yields CASSATPSSSFYEQYF.